The 28 T cell receptor beta chains below were found in one sample sequenced in a study of shared clonotypes between healthy human individuals. Profiling relied on immunoSEQ multiplex PCR, and the TCRdb table lists in-frame clones only, not all of them. The sample carries about 2,100,000 clones, approximately 94% recorded once. Terminally differentiated effector memory CD45RA+ cells were excluded by CCR7 positive selection of CD45RO-negative cells. Sequencing was done on a sample of naive CD8+ T cells from PBMCs. Receptor source: a man aged 18 to 29 in good health. Some clones in this sample may be carry-over from other donors' samples.

The CDR3 loop reads CASSLTGGNSNQPQHF. The CDR3 DNA follows: TGTGCCAGCAGTCTTACAGGGGGAAATAGCAATCAGCCCCAGCATTTT. The chain joins TRBV27 to TRBJ1-5; 8 bases map to TRBD1. The length of the CDR3 is 16 residues. CDR1 is MNHEY and CDR2 is SMNVEV in the germline V gene (reference sequence). Germline trimming cut 5 bases from V and 0 bases from J; bases unmatched to any gene: 6.

Concerning this clone itself: This sequence may be a read error, since a much larger clone differs from it by one base. The same CDR3 arises from other DNA sequences in this sample as well. The chain is built from TRBV25-1 and TRBJ2-5; D gene ambiguous. The end of the DNA is better explained by TRBJ2-7, so the J call may be wrong. The CDR3 is 11 residues long. Germline CDR1 reads MGHDK; CDR2 reads SYGVNS. CDR3 sequence reads: CASSVGYEQYF. As DNA, the CDR3 is TGTGCCAGCAGTGTAGGCTACGAGCAGTACTTC.

This chain uses TRBV7-9 with TRBJ1-2, with unresolved D. V shed 5 bases and J shed 3 bases, with 16 bases lying between them. The CDR3 is 15 amino acids. The germline gives CDR1 SEHNR, CDR2 FQNEAQ (reference sequence). The CDR3 DNA is TGTGCCAGCAGCCCCCCGGCAGTTCAGTACTATGGCTACACCTTC. It codes for CASSPPAVQYYGYTF. The whole variable domain, remainder taken from reference TRBV7-9 and TRBJ1-2, is DTGVSQNPRHKITKRGQNVTFRCDPISEHNRLYWYRQTLGQGPEFLTYFQNEAQLEKSRLLSDRFSAERPKGSFSTLEIQRTEQGDSAMYLCASSPPAVQYYGYTFGSGTRLTVV.

The chain has TRBV6-1 and TRBJ2-1; D is unresolved. Between the trimmed V and J ends, which lost 2 bases and 10 bases, there was a span of 18 bases. The CDR3 totals 15 residues. Germline-derived CDR1 and CDR2 are MNHNS and SASEGT. CDR3 nucleotide sequence: TGTGCCAGCAGTGAACTTTACCCCCTCACCCGGGAGCAGTTCTTC. Residues: CASSELYPLTREQFF.

The chain joins TRBV19 to TRBJ2-7; 9 nucleotides match TRBD1. The V segment lost 7 bases and the J segment 3 bases; nucleotides outside the gene matches: 13. CDR3 size: 16 residues. CDR1 and CDR2 from the germline V gene are LNHDA and SQIVND (reference sequence). CDR3 region: CASTASPWTGDYEQYF. In DNA, the CDR3 is TGTGCCAGTACCGCAAGTCCCTGGACAGGGGACTACGAGCAGTACTTC.

This sequence joins TRBV28 and TRBJ2-7, with 7 bases lining up with TRBD2. Germline V CDR1 and CDR2: MDHEN, SYDVKM. With V trimmed by 5 bases and J by 0 bases, 10 bases remained unmatched. This CDR3 region has 16 residues. This chain's CDR3 is CASSHFMRESSYEQYF. CDR3 in DNA: TGTGCCAGCAGTCATTTCATGCGGGAGAGCTCCTACGAGCAGTACTTC. Supplemented by reference TRBV28 and TRBJ2-7, the full variable domain reads DVKVTQSSRYLVKRTGEKVFLECVQDMDHENMFWYRQDPGLGLRLIYFSYDVKMKEKGDIPEGYSVSREKKERFSLILESASTNQTSMYLCASSHFMRESSYEQYFGPGTRLTVT.

On this clone itself: This same CDR3 is encoded by further DNA sequences in the sample. The chain combines TRBV30 with TRBJ2-2, with unresolved D. This CDR3 region has 12 residues. Germline CDR1 reads GTSNPN; CDR2 reads SVGIG (reference sequence). V lost 4 bases and J lost 5, with 8 bases in between. The CDR3 loop is CAWTPGTGELFF. CDR3 DNA: TGTGCCTGGACCCCAGGTACCGGGGAGCTGTTTTTT. The full variable domain, completed using reference TRBV30 and TRBJ2-2, is SQTIHQWPATLVQPVGSPLSLECTVEGTSNPNLYWYRQAAGRGLQLLFYSVGIGQISSEVPQNLSASRPQDRQFILSSKKLLLSDSGFYLCAWTPGTGELFFGEGSRLTVL.

The rearrangement uses TRBV27 and TRBJ2-7; 9 bases agree with TRBD1. V gave up 3 bases and J gave up 1 base; unmatched junction bases: 7. Germline assignment: CDR1 MNHEY and CDR2 SMNVEV (reference sequence). The CDR3 is made up of 16 amino acids. The CDR3: CASSLILGQGSYEQYF. CDR3 DNA: TGTGCCAGCAGTTTGATCCTCGGACAGGGGTCCTACGAGCAGTACTTC.

The chain combines TRBV6-1 with TRBJ1-5; a weak D match, TRBD1 (6 bases). Trimming took off 1 base at V and 0 bases at J, with 10 bases between the two ends. Germline CDR1 MNHNS, CDR2 SASEGT. The CDR3 spans 16 residues. CDR3 sequence: CASSEGGTYSNQPQHF. The CDR3 DNA follows: TGTGCCAGCAGTGAAGGCGGGACATATAGCAATCAGCCCCAGCATTTT.

The chain uses TRBV7-9 and TRBJ2-7; no reliable D call. The CDR3 has 12 residues. Germline CDR1 and CDR2: SEHNR and FQNEAQ (reference sequence). The ends were cut back, 8 bases at V and 2 bases at J, with 10 bases in the middle. The CDR3 spells CASGETPYEQYF. The CDR3 nucleotides read TGTGCCAGCGGAGAGACACCCTACGAGCAGTACTTC.

The chain combines TRBV9 with TRBJ1-4, with a possible D match to TRBD1 (5 bases). CDR3 length equals 15 residues. The V end was cut by 2 bases, the J end by 8 bases, with 16 bases between. Per germline, CDR1 SGDLS and CDR2 YYNGEE. The CDR3 nucleotides are TGTGCCAGCAGCGTGTCGGGAGGGGAGGGGGAAAAACTGTTTTTT. Translating gives CASSVSGGEGEKLFF.

The chain recombines TRBV28 with TRBJ2-1; D assignment may be TRBD1 or TRBD2 (6 bases each). The ends were cut back, 3 bases at V and 9 bases at J, with 21 bases in the middle. CDR1 is MDHEN and CDR2 is SYDVKM in the germline V gene. The CDR3 length is 16 residues. CDR3 sequence: CASSFWGAREKLEQFF. In DNA, the CDR3 is TGTGCCAGCAGTTTTTGGGGGGCAAGGGAAAAACTTGAGCAGTTCTTC.

The chain joins TRBV19 to TRBJ1-2; 8 nucleotides align to TRBD1. The CDR3 totals 19 residues. The J segment lost 3 bases and the V segment lost 3 bases, leaving 18 bases of the junction unmatched. From germline, CDR1 is LNHDA and CDR2 SQIVND (reference sequence). The CDR3: CASSIDPDRGPINYYGYTF. The CDR3 nucleotides are TGTGCCAGTAGTATCGACCCAGACAGGGGACCTATTAATTACTATGGCTACACCTTC. Full variable domain (remainder filled in from reference TRBV19 and TRBJ1-2): DGGITQSPKYLFRKEGQNVTLSCEQNLNHDAMYWYRQDPGQGLRLIYYSQIVNDFQKGDIAEGYSVSREKKESFPLTVTSAQKNPTAFYLCASSIDPDRGPINYYGYTFGSGTRLTVV.

V gene TRBV7-9 combines with J gene TRBJ2-1; TRBD2 agrees at 11 bases. V lost 5 bases, J lost 2 bases, and 11 bases stayed unmatched. In germline, CDR1 is SEHNR, CDR2 FQNEAQ (reference sequence). The CDR3 is 18 amino acids. CDR3 region: CASSTGTSGLHTYNEQFF. CDR3 DNA sequence: TGTGCCAGCAGCACCGGGACTAGCGGACTACATACCTACAATGAGCAGTTCTTC.

V gene TRBV27 combines with J gene TRBJ2-1; TRBD1 aligns across 7 bases. This CDR3 is 16 amino acids long. The junction had 5 bases not matched to a gene; V was cut back by 0 bases and J by 3 bases. Germline lookup yields CDR1 MNHEY and CDR2 SMNVEV (reference sequence). The CDR3 nucleotides read TGTGCCAGCAGTTTATCGATGGGGGACAGCTACAATGAGCAGTTCTTC. Residues: CASSLSMGDSYNEQFF.

The CDR3 here is CASSFYDGRNEKLFF. For the CDR3, the DNA is TGTGCCAGCAGCTTCTATGACGGTCGTAATGAAAAACTGTTTTTT. The rearrangement joins TRBV5-4 to TRBJ1-4; D remains unclear. Trimming removed 2 bases at V and 4 bases at J, with 12 bases between. The V gene's germline CDR1 is SGHNT and CDR2 YYREEE (reference sequence). The CDR3 is made up of 15 amino acids.

With regard to this clone: This specimen includes other DNA sequences encoding the same CDR3. V and J are TRBV28 and TRBJ2-7, with TRBD2 matching 10 bases. CDR1 and CDR2 from the germline V gene are MDHEN and SYDVKM. The CDR3 has 14 residues. V lost 2 bases, J lost 2 bases, and 0 bases stayed unmatched. CDR3 sequence: CASSLLAGAYEQYF. The CDR3 coding sequence is TGTGCCAGCAGTTTACTAGCGGGAGCCTACGAGCAGTACTTC.

This rearrangement joins TRBV7-8 to TRBJ2-7; 8 nucleotides line up with TRBD1. Germline assignment: CDR1 SGHVS and CDR2 FQNEAQ. CDR3 size: 15 residues. The trim removed 3 bases at V and 3 bases at J, leaving 7 bases unmatched. The CDR3 loop is CASSLTGDNFYEQYF. DNA for the CDR3: TGTGCCAGCAGCTTGACAGGGGACAACTTCTACGAGCAGTACTTC.

This chain joins TRBV19 and TRBJ2-1; 9 bases map to TRBD2. V trimming: 7 bases; J trimming: 6 bases; junction bases outside the gene matches: 10. CDR3 length: 15 residues. The germline gives CDR1 LNHDA, CDR2 SQIVND (reference sequence). In DNA, the CDR3 is TGTGCCAGTATTGGTCGGCTAGCGGGATTCAATGAGCAGTTCTTC. Its protein product is CASIGRLAGFNEQFF.

The chain recombines TRBV11-2 with TRBJ2-7; 10 positions match TRBD2. Germline CDR1 and CDR2: SGHAT and FQNNGV. The CDR3 sequence is 15 residues long. J lost 2 bases, V lost 5 bases, and 6 bases had no gene match. The CDR3 DNA follows: TGTGCCAGCAGCACCCAGCGGGAGGGCCCCTACGAGCAGTACTTC. It encodes CASSTQREGPYEQYF.

The chain carries TRBV19 and TRBJ2-1; D not certain. Germline CDR1 LNHDA, CDR2 SQIVND (reference sequence). Trimming removed 5 bases at V and 8 bases at J, with 13 bases between. This CDR3 comprises 13 residues. The CDR3 coding sequence is TGTGCCAGTAGTGTGCCGTTTTCTGATGAGCAGTTCTTC. It is translated as CASSVPFSDEQFF.

Concerning this clone itself: Other nucleotide sequences in the sample specify the same CDR3. The genes are TRBV28 and TRBJ2-7; TRBD1 might be the D (6 bases). Germline lookup yields CDR1 MDHEN and CDR2 SYDVKM. The CDR3 is 11 residues long. Trimming pared 7 bases from V and 4 bases from J, leaving 8 bases between. The DNA of the CDR3 is TGTGCCAGCAAAAGGGGGTACGAGCAGTACTTC. The encoded protein is CASKRGYEQYF.

CDR3 DNA sequence: TGTGCCAGCAGCTTAGAGGCAGGGGGGGGACAGCCCCAGCATTTT. Protein product: CASSLEAGGGQPQHF. The chain combines TRBV11-2 with TRBJ1-5; TRBD1 matches at 7 bases. Germline lookup yields CDR1 SGHAT and CDR2 FQNNGV. After removal of 0 bases from V and 7 bases from J, the junction contained 6 bases not matched to a gene. The CDR3 is 15 amino acids.

CDR3 DNA sequence: TGTGCCAGCAATCCTAGGTGGGACCTGAATGAAAAACTGTTTTTT. This translates into CASNPRWDLNEKLFF. The V gene is TRBV2, the J gene TRBJ1-4; possibly TRBD1 for D (5 bases). The germline V and J ends were trimmed by 7 bases and 5 bases, with 17 bases remaining between them. Germline V CDR1 and CDR2: SNHLY, FYNNEI. The CDR3 runs to 15 residues.

The chain couples TRBV30 to TRBJ2-7, with D perhaps given as TRBD1 or TRBD2 (5 bases each). Germline V gene sequence: CDR1 GTSNPN, CDR2 SVGIG (reference sequence). CDR3 length: 12 amino acids. Trimming cost V 3 bases and J 1 base, with 7 bases left between them. The CDR3: CAWREGSYEQYF. Written as DNA, the CDR3 is TGTGCCTGGAGAGAGGGGTCCTACGAGCAGTACTTC.

The chain recombines TRBV7-8 with TRBJ2-7; D is uncertain. The germline V gene encodes CDR1 SGHVS and CDR2 FQNEAQ. The CDR3 loop spans 14 amino acids. Deletions cut 1 base from V and 7 bases from J, with 14 bases between. This chain's CDR3 is CASSLGWTGGEQYF. The CDR3 coding sequence is TGTGCCAGCAGCTTAGGTTGGACGGGTGGGGAGCAGTACTTC.

In the case of this clone: The sample has other DNA sequences that encode this CDR3 too. J is TRBJ2-7 and V is TRBV28; D may match TRBD1 or TRBD2 (5 bases each). The CDR3 has 14 residues. Germline CDR1 MDHEN, CDR2 SYDVKM. Trimming removed 2 bases at V and 6 bases at J, with 14 bases between. DNA of the CDR3: TGTGCCAGCAGTTTAAGGGGACGGGGACGCGAGCAGTACTTC. Its protein is CASSLRGRGREQYF.

The CDR3 sequence is CASSYHRLATSDTQYF. For the CDR3, the DNA is TGTGCCAGCAGTTACCATCGACTAGCGACGTCAGATACGCAGTATTTT. The chain couples TRBV6-5 to TRBJ2-3; 8 nucleotides match TRBD2. The CDR3 consists of 16 residues. The germline gives CDR1 MNHEY, CDR2 SVGAGI. The V segment lost 2 bases and the J segment 4 bases; nucleotides outside the gene matches: 8.